The present TCR beta chain was sequenced within a study of CD8 T cells in Susac syndrome. Study findings and constraints: In TEMRA cells and active patients, CD8+ clonal expansion in Susac reached its peak.

Comment on this clonotype: Its target is not known.

Germline V gives CDR1 DFQATT, CDR2 SNEGSKA (reference sequence). V was clipped by 5 bases and J by 4 bases, with 14 bases between them. The CDR3 sequence is 14 residues long. About 0.45 to 1 ug RNA was reverse transcribed with random hexamers. One entry per CDR3 protein results from TCRdb running MiXCR on the immunoSEQ multiplex PCR reads. Among approximately 80,000 distinct CDR3 sequences, 94% were seen once, and the ten largest hold about 0.52%. The chain couples TRBV20-1 to TRBJ2-2; perhaps TRBD2 as D (5 bases). The sequenced material came from CD8+ T cells from PBMCs. The TCR originated in a human donor with Susac syndrome. The DNA for the CDR3 is TGCAGTGCTCTCACGGGAACTGGCACCGGGGAGCTGTTTTTT. Its protein is CSALTGTGTGELFF.